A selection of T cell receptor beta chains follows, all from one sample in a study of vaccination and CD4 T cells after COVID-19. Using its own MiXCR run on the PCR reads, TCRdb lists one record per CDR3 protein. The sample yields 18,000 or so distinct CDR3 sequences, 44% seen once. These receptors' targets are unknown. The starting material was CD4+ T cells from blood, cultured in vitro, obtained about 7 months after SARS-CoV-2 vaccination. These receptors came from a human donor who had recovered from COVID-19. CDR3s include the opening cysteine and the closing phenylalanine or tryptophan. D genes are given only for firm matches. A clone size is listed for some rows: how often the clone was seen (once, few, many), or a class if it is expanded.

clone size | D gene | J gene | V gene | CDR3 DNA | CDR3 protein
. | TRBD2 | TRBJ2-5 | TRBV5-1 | TGCGCCAGCAGCCCCGGGGGACTAGCGGGTCAGGAGACCCAGTACTTC | CASSPGGLAGQETQYF
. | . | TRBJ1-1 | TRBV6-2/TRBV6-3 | TGTGCCAGCAGGCCCATACAGGTAACAGGCACTGAAGCTTTCTTT | CASRPIQVTGTEAFF
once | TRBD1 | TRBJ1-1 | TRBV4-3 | TGCGCCAGCAGCCGAGGACAGGGGGCGGCTTTCTTT | CASSRGQGAAFF
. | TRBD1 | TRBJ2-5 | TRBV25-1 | TGTGCCGGATCCAGGGGGAACCAAGAGACCCAGTACTTC | CAGSRGNQETQYF
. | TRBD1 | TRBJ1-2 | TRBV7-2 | TGTGCCTGTAGGGACAGGGGCCAAACTTTCTATGGCTACACCTTC | CACRDRGQTFYGYTF
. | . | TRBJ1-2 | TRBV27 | TGTGCCAGCAGCCGACGGAACCTTAGTGGCTACACCTTC | CASSRRNLSGYTF
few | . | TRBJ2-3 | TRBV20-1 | TGCAGTGCCCCTCGGGGCGTCTCTAGCACAGATACGCAGTATTTT | CSAPRGVSSTDTQYF
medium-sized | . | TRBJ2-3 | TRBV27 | TGTGCCAGCAGTTTTCGGGGCACAGATACGCAGTATTTT | CASSFRGTDTQYF
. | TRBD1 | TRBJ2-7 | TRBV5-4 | TGTGCCAGCAGCGACAGGGGGAACGAGCAGTACTTC | CASSDRGNEQYF
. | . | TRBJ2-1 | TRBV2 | TGTGCCAGCAGTGAACAGGGTTATGAGCAGTTCTTC | CASSEQGYEQFF
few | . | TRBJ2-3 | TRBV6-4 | TGTGCCAGCAGTGAATACTGGTTGGATACGCAGTATTTT | CASSEYWLDTQYF
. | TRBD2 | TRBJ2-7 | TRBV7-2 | TGTGCCAGCAGCTGGTCCGGGACTAGAAGGGAGCAGTACTTC | CASSWSGTRREQYF
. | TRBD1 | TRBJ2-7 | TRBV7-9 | TGTGCCAGCAGCTTATTCGGGGACAGCTACGAGCAGTACTTC | CASSLFGDSYEQYF
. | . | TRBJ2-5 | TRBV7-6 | TGTGCCAGCAGCCCCAGGGGCCCTGGTAGAGAGACCCAGTACTTC | CASSPRGPGRETQYF
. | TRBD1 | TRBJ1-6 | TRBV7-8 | TGTGCCAGCAGCCTTGGGGGGGACAGTAATTCACCCCTCCACTTT | CASSLGGDSNSPLHF
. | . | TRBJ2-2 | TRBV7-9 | TGTGCCAGCAGCTCACAAACAGGGACGGCCGGGGAGCTGTTTTTT | CASSSQTGTAGELFF
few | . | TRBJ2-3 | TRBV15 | TGTGCCACCAGCAGAGAGGGCAGTAAGCAGTATTTT | CATSREGSKQYF
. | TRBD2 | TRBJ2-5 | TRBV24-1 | TGTGCCACCAGTGATCCGACTAGCGGGACGATTTACCAGTACTTC | CATSDPTSGTIYQYF
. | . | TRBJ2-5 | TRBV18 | TGTGCCAGCTCGACCCAAGAGACCCAGTACTTC | CASSTQETQYF
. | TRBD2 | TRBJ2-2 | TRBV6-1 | TGTGCCAGCGGTAGCGGGGGGGCCACGGACACCGGGGAGCTGTTTTTT | CASGSGGATDTGELFF
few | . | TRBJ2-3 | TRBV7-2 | TGTGCCAGCAGCTTAGAAAGCACAGATACGCAGTATTTT | CASSLESTDTQYF
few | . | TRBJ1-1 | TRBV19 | TGTGCCAGTAGTAGGCCCGGACGGCCTGGGGTGAACACTGAAGCTTTCTTT | CASSRPGRPGVNTEAFF
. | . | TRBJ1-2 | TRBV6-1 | TGTGCCAGCACCCGAGGGGCCAGGGGCTATGGCTACACCTTC | CASTRGARGYGYTF
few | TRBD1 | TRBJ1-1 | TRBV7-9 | TGTGCCAGCAGCGCGGGACAGGGGAACACTGAAGCTTTCTTT | CASSAGQGNTEAFF
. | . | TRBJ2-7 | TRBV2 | TGTGCCAGCAGTCGACAGGACTACGAGCAGTACTTC | CASSRQDYEQYF
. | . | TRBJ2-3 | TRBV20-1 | TGCAGTGCTAGAGAGCAAGCGGGTACGCAGTATTTT | CSAREQAGTQYF
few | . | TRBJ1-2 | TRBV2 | TGTGCCAGCAGTGAAGCGGGGTGGGGCTCGGGCTACACCTTC | CASSEAGWGSGYTF
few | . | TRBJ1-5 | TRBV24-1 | TGTGCCACCAGTGACTCCAGGGAATACAATCAGCCCCAGCATTTT | CATSDSREYNQPQHF
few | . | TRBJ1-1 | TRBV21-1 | TGTGCCAGCAGCCTTAAAGGACAGGGCAGGGCGTACACTGAAGCTTTCTTT | CASSLKGQGRAYTEAFF
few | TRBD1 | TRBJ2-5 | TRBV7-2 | TGTGCCAGCAGACCGGACAGGGGGAGTCAAGAGACCCAGTACTTC | CASRPDRGSQETQYF
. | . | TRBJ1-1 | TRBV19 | TGTGCCAGTAGCAAACGGGCTTCCGAGCGGACTGAAGCTTTCTTT | CASSKRASERTEAFF
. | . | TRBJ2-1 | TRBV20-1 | TGCAGTGCTAGAGATCCAAGAAGCTCCTACAATGAGCAGTTCTTC | CSARDPRSSYNEQFF
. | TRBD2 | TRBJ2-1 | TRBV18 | TGTGCCAGCTCACCAGGAGCGGGGGGGACTTACAATGAGCAGTTCTTC | CASSPGAGGTYNEQFF
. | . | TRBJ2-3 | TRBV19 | TGTGCCAGTAGTATACCTGGGCTGGGGTCCACAGATACGCAGTATTTT | CASSIPGLGSTDTQYF
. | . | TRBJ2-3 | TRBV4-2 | TGTGCCAGCAGCCTCGCTGGCCCCGGCACAGATACGCAGTATTTT | CASSLAGPGTDTQYF
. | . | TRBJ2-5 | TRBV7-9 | TGTGCCAGCGTCCGGGACTCTCAAGAGACCCAGTACTTC | CASVRDSQETQYF
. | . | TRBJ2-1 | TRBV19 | TGTGCCAGTAGCCCTACAGGACTAACTTATAACAATGAGCAGTTCTTC | CASSPTGLTYNNEQFF
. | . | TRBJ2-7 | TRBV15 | TGTGCCACCAGCAGAGATCAGGGGCCTTCATACTTC | CATSRDQGPSYF